Listed here is a single T cell receptor beta chain. What it binds is unknown. These data belong to a study of T cell responses to AZD1222 COVID-19 vaccine. Across the whole study: Pooling of second doses given at about 4 or about 12 weeks was done. General study findings and limits: With two AZD1222 doses given, Spike-specific TCR breadth and depth both rose. White British donors predominated, females outnumbered males, and clonal diversity was possibly underestimated.

Clones were sequenced by immunoSEQ multiplex PCR, and TCRdb holds only the in-frame ones, with some missing. The data show about 180,000 clones, with roughly 90% seen just once and 2.6% held by the top ten. This clonotype originated in an adult in good health. This material consisted of peripheral blood, taken on day 0 of AZD1222 vaccination.

The CDR3 coding sequence is TGTGCCTGGAGGGGAGGACAGGGGGGTATGGTCTATGGCTACACCTTC. This sequence encodes CAWRGGQGGMVYGYTF. The gene calls are TRBV30 and TRBJ1-2; 10 positions agree with TRBD1. The trim removed 3 bases at V and 4 bases at J, leaving 11 bases unmatched. The germline V gene encodes CDR1 GTSNPN and CDR2 SVGIG (reference sequence). The CDR3 has 16 residues.